A selection of T cell receptor beta chains follows, all from one sample in a study of T cells in tuberculosis. Data came from immunoSEQ multiplex PCR; TCRdb stores just in-frame clones and leaves some out. The sample lists over 30,000 clones; around 97% were seen once. The source material was PBMCs. The receptors shown here come from a donor aged 10-29 years with latent tuberculosis or without tuberculosis infection. Both conserved end residues are part of each CDR3. The order of the fields is CDR3 DNA, CDR3 protein, V gene, D gene, J gene, clone size. A D gene is named only where the DNA matches it firmly. Size is stated for part of the rows, as once, few or many counts, or as a class when the clone is expanded.

TGTGCCAGCAGTAACGACAGGGTTGTAGCTGAAGCTTTCTTT,CASSNDRVVAEAFF,TRBV6-5,TRBD1,TRBJ1-1,.
TGTGCCAGCAGTTACAGGGTATCCCCCGTCCCAGATACGCAGTATTTT,CASSYRVSPVPDTQYF,TRBV28,.,TRBJ2-3,once
TGTGCTAGTGGTTTCGCGGCGGGGAACTATGGCTACACCTTC,CASGFAAGNYGYTF,TRBV12-5,.,TRBJ1-2,.
TGTGCCAGCAGTTCGGCGGGCTCTGGAAACACCATATATTTT,CASSSAGSGNTIYF,TRBV28,.,TRBJ1-3,.
TGTGCCAGCAGCTACAGGGGGATTCAGTATGGCTACACCTTC,CASSYRGIQYGYTF,TRBV5-6,TRBD1,TRBJ1-2,.
TGTGCCAGCAGGCTGACTAGCCGTTATGGCGAGCAGTACTTC,CASRLTSRYGEQYF,TRBV28,TRBD2,TRBJ2-7,.
TGCGCCAGCAGAGTAACAGGGGTGAACACTGAAGCTTTCTTT,CASRVTGVNTEAFF,TRBV4-1,TRBD1,TRBJ1-1,.
TGCGCCAGCAGCTTCGAGCCCACAGATACGCAGTATTTT,CASSFEPTDTQYF,TRBV5-1,.,TRBJ2-3,.
TGTGCCAGCAGTGAGACAGGGGAGACCGGGGAGCTGTTTTTT,CASSETGETGELFF,TRBV6-4,TRBD1,TRBJ2-2,few
TGTGCCAGCAGGTATACGGGCGGGGGTCACTACAATGAGCAGTTCTTC,CASRYTGGGHYNEQFF,TRBV27,TRBD2,TRBJ2-1,.